This passage covers 24 T cell receptor beta chains from one sample sequenced in a study of response to subunit inactivated influenza vaccine. TCRdb ran MiXCR on the RT-PCR reads and lists one entry per CDR3 protein. The repertoire consists of 630,000 or so distinct CDR3 sequences, with around a sixth occurring once and the leading ten covering 11%. This material consisted of PBMCs from blood, taken approximately 12 days after vaccination. The receptors were gathered from a man in his forties or fifties who received an inactivated influenza vaccine.

This clonotype was observed a few times. This CDR3 reads CASSRGLAGRDEQFF. In DNA form, the CDR3 reads TGTGCCAGCAGCCGGGGACTAGCGGGGAGAGATGAGCAGTTCTTC. The V gene is TRBV12-3 or TRBV12-4, the J gene TRBJ2-1, with 13 nucleotides matching TRBD2. The CDR3 extends over 15 amino acids. V was pared by 6 bases and J by 8 bases, with 7 bases of the junction left unmatched.

This clonotype occurred many times. The V call is TRBV20-1, the J call TRBJ2-7; TRBD2 matches 8 bases. CDR1 DFQATT and CDR2 SNEGSKA come from the germline V gene (reference sequence). The CDR3 has 16 amino acids. V lost 5 bases, J lost 5 bases, and 17 bases stayed unmatched. CDR3 in DNA: TGCAGTGCTCCCCCAGCCCAACGGGGGGGCATCGACGAGCAGTACTTC. It codes for CSAPPAQRGGIDEQYF.

This rearrangement joins TRBV29-1 to TRBJ2-3, with D possibly being TRBD2 (7 bases). CDR3 size: 14 residues. CDR1 and CDR2 (germline): SQVTM, ANQGSEA. The ends were cut back, 3 bases at V and 0 bases at J, with 10 bases in the middle. The CDR3 coding sequence is TGCAGCGTTGACGGGGGGCTTAGCACAGATACGCAGTATTTT. Amino acids: CSVDGGLSTDTQYF.

At least ten counts were recorded for this clonotype. J is TRBJ2-1 and V is TRBV24-1; D is possibly TRBD1 (8 bases). The germline V gene encodes CDR1 KGHDR and CDR2 SFDVKD. V gave up 9 bases and J gave up 7 bases, with 15 bases separating them. The CDR3 is 13 amino acids. DNA of the CDR3: TGTGCCACCGCGAACAGGGGGGGGAATGAGCAGTTCTTC. This translates into CATANRGGNEQFF.

The J gene is TRBJ2-7, the V gene TRBV5-1; D is uncertain. Germline loops: CDR1 SGHRS, CDR2 YFSETQ. V gave up 3 bases and J gave up 7 bases, with 17 bases separating them. The CDR3 has 14 residues. CDR3 loop: CASSSDPGTYEQYF. The CDR3 DNA sequence: TGCGCCAGCAGCTCGGACCCAGGCACATATGAGCAGTACTTC.

The genes are TRBV18 and TRBJ1-3, with 7 bases aligning to TRBD1. The germline CDR1 and CDR2 sequences are KGHSH and LQKENI. V dropped 4 bases and J dropped 6; count of bases not matched to a gene: 6. CDR3 length: 14 amino acids. CDR3 coding DNA: TGTGCCAGCTCACTTGGGACAGCACAAAACACCATATATTTT. This sequence encodes CASSLGTAQNTIYF.

This chain uses TRBV7-9 with TRBJ1-4; D not certain. CDR3 length equals 16 residues. The germline V and J ends were trimmed by 5 bases and 0 bases, with 13 bases remaining between them. Germline loops: CDR1 SEHNR, CDR2 FQNEAQ (reference sequence). The CDR3 bases are TGTGCCAGCAGCCAACGCCCGCTTGCAACTAATGAAAAACTGTTTTTT. It translates to CASSQRPLATNEKLFF.

The CDR3 sequence is CASSPRTSGVLWELFF. The CDR3, as DNA: TGTGCCAGCAGCCCGAGGACTAGCGGGGTCCTCTGGGAGCTGTTTTTT. The chain recombines TRBV7-2 with TRBJ2-2, with 12 bases fitting TRBD2. This CDR3 comprises 16 residues. The ends lost 5 bases at V and 9 bases at J; junction bases unmatched: 10. Per germline, CDR1 SGHTA and CDR2 FQGNSA. The whole variable domain, remainder taken from reference TRBV7-2 and TRBJ2-2, is GAGVSQSPSNKVTEKGKDVELRCDPISGHTALYWYRQSLGQGLEFLIYFQGNSAPDKSGLPSDRFSAERTGGSVSTLTIQRTQQEDSAVYLCASSPRTSGVLWELFFGEGSRLTVL.

This clonotype was seen a handful of times. The rearrangement joins TRBV20-1 to TRBJ1-1; D may be TRBD1 (6 bases). The CDR3 runs to 14 residues. V lost 0 bases to trimming and J lost 1 base, with 9 bases between them. Germline lookup yields CDR1 DFQATT and CDR2 SNEGSKA (reference sequence). The DNA for the CDR3 is TGCAGTGCTAGAGATGAGGGGGGGAACACTGAAGCTTTCTTT. Translation gives CSARDEGGNTEAFF.

This clonotype has just a few counts. This chain uses TRBV24-1 with TRBJ2-1, with unresolved D. The CDR3 loop spans 12 amino acids. Per the germline V gene, CDR1 is KGHDR and CDR2 is SFDVKD. V lost 4 bases to trimming and J lost 4 bases, with 4 bases between them. The CDR3 DNA follows: TGTGCCACCAGTGACGATTACAATGAGCAGTTCTTC. It codes for CATSDDYNEQFF.

This chain links TRBV20-1 with TRBJ2-4, with D possibly being TRBD1 (6 bases). CDR3 length equals 13 residues. Germline values: CDR1 DFQATT, CDR2 SNEGSKA (reference sequence). V gave up 0 bases and J gave up 8 bases, with 11 bases separating them. The CDR3 here is CSARDTGMYIQYF. For the CDR3, the DNA is TGCAGTGCTAGAGATACAGGGATGTACATTCAGTACTTC.

A few counts support this clonotype. The chain combines TRBV12-3 or TRBV12-4 with TRBJ2-5; TRBD2 matches at 7 bases. The CDR3 is 14 residues long. V lost 1 base to trimming and J lost 4 bases; unmatched junction nucleotides: 3. This CDR3 reads CASSLEGEGETQYF. The CDR3, as DNA: TGTGCCAGCAGTTTAGAAGGGGAGGGAGAGACCCAGTACTTC.

The chain carries TRBV10-3 and TRBJ2-3; TRBD2 aligns across 13 bases. V lost 5 bases and J lost 5; bases outside the gene matches: 7. This CDR3 comprises 16 residues. Germline V lookup: CDR1 ENHRY, CDR2 SYGVKD. The CDR3: CAISNPGTSGIDTQYF. CDR3 bases: TGTGCCATCAGTAATCCCGGGACTAGCGGGATAGATACGCAGTATTTT.

The chain links TRBV7-2 to TRBJ1-5; D unresolved. Germline CDR1 is SGHTA and CDR2 is FQGNSA. V was pared by 1 base and J by 4 bases, with 5 bases between. The CDR3 length is 13 residues. The CDR3 sequence: CASSLVKNQPQHF. In DNA, the CDR3 is TGTGCCAGCAGCTTAGTCAAAAATCAGCCCCAGCATTTT.

This clonotype was seen repeatedly, ten times or more. The V call is TRBV7-2, the J call TRBJ1-3, with D unclear. The CDR3 is 13 amino acids. Germline CDR1 reads SGHTA; CDR2 reads FQGNSA. V was trimmed by 5 bases and J by 4 bases, leaving 9 bases between them. The CDR3 here is CASSPKSGNTIYF. CDR3 bases: TGTGCCAGCAGCCCCAAAAGCGGAAACACCATATATTTT.

This clonotype was picked up many times. The V call is TRBV28, the J call TRBJ2-1, with TRBD2 matching over 15 bases. The CDR3 contains 16 residues. After removal of 6 bases from V and 6 bases from J, the junction contained 6 bases not matched to a gene. The germline CDR1 and CDR2 sequences are MDHEN and SYDVKM. CDR3 nucleotide sequence: TGTGCCAGCAGAGGTCTGGGACTAGCGGGAGGCAATGAGCAGTTCTTC. This sequence encodes CASRGLGLAGGNEQFF.

The chain is built from TRBV29-1 and TRBJ2-3; no clear D gene. Germline V gene data show CDR1 as SQVTM and CDR2 as ANQGSEA. CDR3 length equals 14 residues. The V and J ends lost 4 bases and 1 base respectively, with 12 bases between them. This CDR3 is CSVVRLVGTDTQYF. In DNA form, the CDR3 reads TGCAGCGTTGTGAGGCTAGTGGGCACAGATACGCAGTATTTT.

There are a few counts of this clonotype. The chain uses TRBV7-9 and TRBJ2-1, with 7 bases aligning to TRBD2. V lost 2 bases and J lost 9; bases outside the gene matches: 10. The CDR3 contains 15 residues. Germline V gene data show CDR1 as SEHNR and CDR2 as FQNEAQ (reference sequence). The CDR3 DNA follows: TGTGCCAGCAGCTTAACCGGGAGGCGTGGCGGTGAGCAGTTCTTC. Translation: CASSLTGRRGGEQFF.

This sequence joins TRBV9 and TRBJ2-2; no clear D gene. Between the trimmed V and J ends, which lost 5 bases and 5 bases, there was a span of 10 bases. This CDR3 is 13 amino acids long. Germline V gene sequence: CDR1 SGDLS, CDR2 YYNGEE. For the CDR3, the DNA is TGTGCCAGCAGTGTGTCCGGTACCGGGGAGCTGTTTTTT. Translation: CASSVSGTGELFF. Full variable domain (missing parts from reference TRBV9 and TRBJ2-2): DSGVTQTPKHLITATGQRVTLRCSPRSGDLSVYWYQQSLDQGLQFLIQYYNGEERAKGNILERFSAQQFPDLHSELNLSSLELGDSALYFCASSVSGTGELFFGEGSRLTVL.

This clonotype has only a few counts. V is TRBV5-5 and J is TRBJ2-2, with D hard to call. Trimming took off 0 bases at V and 2 bases at J, with 17 bases between the two ends. The CDR3 totals 18 residues. Germline V lookup: CDR1 SGHKS, CDR2 YYEKEE (reference sequence). CDR3 DNA: TGTGCCAGCAGCTTGGATTTCGTTGTTAGCAGCAACACCGGGGAGCTGTTTTTT. It encodes CASSLDFVVSSNTGELFF.

This clonotype occurred a few times. The genes are TRBV5-4 and TRBJ2-5; D ambiguous. The V gene's germline CDR1 is SGHNT and CDR2 YYREEE (reference sequence). The CDR3 is 14 amino acids. Trimming took 0 bases from V and 0 from J, leaving 6 bases between them. CDR3: CASSLDSDQETQYF. The CDR3 nucleotides read TGTGCCAGCAGCTTGGACAGCGACCAAGAGACCCAGTACTTC.

There are many counts of this clonotype. The chain employs TRBV20-1 and TRBJ1-4; D not certain. Per germline, CDR1 DFQATT and CDR2 SNEGSKA (reference sequence). The CDR3 has 14 amino acids. V lost 4 bases and J lost 3, with 12 bases in between. Written as DNA, the CDR3 is TGCAGTGCTACCCCTCAGCCATCTAATGAAAAACTGTTTTTT. It is translated as CSATPQPSNEKLFF.

V is TRBV20-1 and J is TRBJ2-5, with D unresolved. Trimming removed 0 bases at V and 2 bases at J, with 10 bases between. CDR1 is DFQATT, CDR2 SNEGSKA, per germline (reference sequence). This CDR3 is 14 amino acids long. DNA for the CDR3: TGCAGTGCTAGAGAAGGCGTATTTCAAGAGACCCAGTACTTC. Translation: CSAREGVFQETQYF.

V gene TRBV6-1 combines with J gene TRBJ2-1, with TRBD2 identical over 12 bases. The V and J ends lost 8 bases and 1 base, in that order; junction bases with no gene match: 3. Germline V lookup: CDR1 MNHNS, CDR2 SASEGT. This CDR3 spans 15 amino acids. CDR3 sequence: CASASGRGSYNEQFF. CDR3 in DNA: TGTGCCAGCGCTAGCGGGAGGGGGTCCTACAATGAGCAGTTCTTC.